The T cell receptor (beta chain) described here comes from a study of PD-1 blockade in mismatch repair-deficient tumors. The germline V gene has CDR1 SGHTA and CDR2 FQGNSA. The CDR3 totals 14 residues. Libraries were prepared by immunoSEQ multiplex PCR; TCRdb keeps only in-frame clonotypes and omits some of them. The table includes fewer than 50,000 clones, roughly three quarters detected once. The J gene is TRBJ2-5, the V gene TRBV7-2, with 7 positions matching TRBD2. The end of the DNA is better explained by TRBJ2-7, so the J call may be wrong. The receptor comes from an adult with mismatch repair-deficient cancer. This specimen consisted of peripheral blood, obtained 4 weeks after starting pembrolizumab. The CDR3 nucleotides read TGTGCCAGCAAGCGGGCTAGCGGAGCCTACGAGCAGTACTTC. This gives the protein CASKRASGAYEQYF.